This T cell receptor (beta chain) originates from a study of blood T cell repertoires in COVID-19 (TCRdb year 2020). Describing the broader study: Collaborator samples came from the United States, Italy and Spain and covered acute and convalescent phases of COVID-19. A freely available public database, intended as a resource for researchers studying the immune response to SARS-CoV-2, is where the repertoires were released. Where HLA class I and class II types were available, the types were taken from metadata supplied by the sample provider, not from assay-based typing. Samples came from the ongoing ImmuneRACE study (first 160 participants) plus 1,254 subjects from 6 global collaborators. The dataset comprised deeply sampled blood TCRbeta repertoires from subjects exposed to, actively infected with, or recovered from COVID-19. A de-identified subject ID, COVID-19 status, age in years and sex were almost always included in the sample metadata. The prospective study material was composed of cDNA or gDNA derived from T cells, B-cell-depleted T cells, or PBMCs. Beyond this particular receptor, the publication reports: Clinical and demographic metadata were provided uncurated, with the amount varying by source and participant.

TCRbeta CDR3 regions were amplified from genomic DNA by means of the immunoSEQ Assay, a bias-controlled multiplex PCR. Per the source publication's procedure: The number of nucleated cells in each sample was estimated from the amplification of reference gene primers within the assay. Sequence reads were collapsed and filtered to measure the absolute abundance of every unique TCRbeta CDR3 rearrangement. Productive Simpson clonality was computed per sample as the square root of Simpson's diversity index over productive rearrangements. TCRdb took this table from immuneACCESS and kept in-frame rearrangements with V and J called. Such tables lack part of the clones; where checked against another copy, unresolved V genes explain under half of the gap, and the rest is unexplained. Clonal size and the V and J genes are those of that table, whereas D and trimming came from the DNA. Counted in this sample were some 270,000 clones; 84% of them appeared once. The top ten hold 1.5% of the sample.

Measured from the cysteine to the phenylalanine, the CDR3 is 11 residues long. CDR3 DNA only is kept here, 33 bases in frame from base 1. V and J are truncated by 7 bases and 5 bases respectively, leaving an intervening sequence of 7 bases. CDR1 and CDR2, looked up from the germline V gene (reference sequence), are LNHDA and SQIVND. Samples from volunteer blood donors who had recovered from COVID-19 were contributed by a second Seattle source. Each collaborating institution followed its own protocols to collect whole blood in K2EDTA tubes. For TCRbeta analysis, collaborators shipped samples in one of three forms: frozen whole blood, isolated PBMCs, or DNA extracted from either of those sample types. For this clone: The clone's antigen remains unknown. No quality values exist for individual bases; no much larger clone is one base distant.

In this chain, TRBV19 is recombined with TRBJ2-3; the D gene is not confidently resolved. Sequencing input: peripheral blood. This sequence was found in a woman in her thirties or forties who had recovered from COVID-19. In nucleotides, the sequence is TGTGCCAGTAATTACGGAGATACGCAGTATTTT. Translated, it reads CASNYGDTQYF.